This T cell receptor (beta chain) was retrieved from a study of blood T cell repertoires in COVID-19. Overall study: The study drew acute and convalescent COVID-19 samples from the United States, Italy and Spain. T cells, B-cell-depleted T cells, or PBMCs provided the cDNA or gDNA that served as material.

In the source study's methods: Amplification with reference gene primers provided the estimates of nucleated cell counts. Clones were sequenced by immunoSEQ multiplex PCR, and TCRdb holds only the in-frame ones, with some missing. The V and J calls and clone size are taken from that table; D and trimming were inferred from the DNA. Counted here are approximately 230,000 clones, around four fifths occurring once; the ten biggest clones make up 4%. The length of the CDR3 is 17 residues. V lost 5 bases and J 0 bases, leaving 17 bases between the germline ends. Germline V gives CDR1 LNHDA, CDR2 SQIVND (reference sequence).

This chain connects TRBV19 to TRBJ1-3, with D perhaps TRBD1 (5 bases). Specimen: peripheral blood. This clonotype was obtained from a woman in her 40s with active or convalescent COVID-19. The CDR3 reads CASSLDRGSSSGNTIYF. The CDR3 nucleotides are TGTGCCAGTAGTCTCGACCGGGGGTCGAGCTCTGGAAACACCATATATTTT. The variable domain in full, with the rest retrieved from reference TRBV19 and TRBJ1-3, is DGGITQSPKYLFRKEGQNVTLSCEQNLNHDAMYWYRQDPGQGLRLIYYSQIVNDFQKGDIAEGYSVSREKKESFPLTVTSAQKNPTAFYLCASSLDRGSSSGNTIYFGEGSWLTVV.